Below, 8 T cell receptor beta chains from the same sample are listed, as sequenced in a study of cytomegalovirus exposure and HLA in healthy donors (dated by TCRdb to 2016 to 2017). Library method: the immunoSEQ multiplex PCR assay. A mixture of 60 forward primers for TCR Vbeta segments and 13 reverse primers for TCR Jbeta segments was used in the multiplex PCR. What TCRdb holds here is the immuneACCESS table cut down to in-frame rearrangements. Part of the clones is not present; checked against another copy, under half of the missing clones reflect an unresolved V gene, and the others are unexplained. A total of fewer than 200,000 clones appear in this sample, more than 85% of them only once. The top ten clonotypes cover roughly 0.23% of the sample. Material for sequencing was PBMCs. The receptors derive from a girl under three years old in good health and CMV-seronegative.

The chain couples TRBV27 to TRBJ2-1; TRBD2 matches at 11 bases. Trimming at V came to 2 bases and at J to 13 bases, leaving 7 bases not matched to a gene. CDR1 MNHEY and CDR2 SMNVEV come from the germline V gene (reference sequence). The CDR3 is 14 residues long. CDR3 nucleotide sequence: TGTGCCAGCAGTTTAGAGGGGACTAGCGGAACACAGTTCTTC. The encoded protein is CASSLEGTSGTQFF.

As to this clone: The junction shows a germline mismatch at one end, possibly a read error. The chain combines TRBV5-5 with TRBJ1-6; D not resolved. The CDR3 is 14 residues long. Germline loops: CDR1 SGHKS, CDR2 YYEKEE (reference sequence). The CDR3 protein is CASSLESFNSPLHF. The CDR3 coding sequence is TGTGCCAGCAGCTTGGAATCCTTTAATTCACCCCTCCACTTT.

This chain links TRBV6-6 with TRBJ2-7, with D perhaps matching TRBD2 (6 bases). The germline CDR1 and CDR2 sequences are MNHNY and SVGAGI (reference sequence). This CDR3 region has 15 residues. V was shortened by 1 base and J by 2 bases, with 12 bases between the two germline ends. The CDR3 region has the DNA TGTGCCAGCAGTTACTTCGAGACTAGTACCTACGAGCAGTACTTC. It encodes CASSYFETSTYEQYF.

The gene calls are TRBV2 and TRBJ2-7; TRBD2 matches at 7 bases. V lost 3 bases and J lost 5; bases outside the gene matches: 10. Germline lookup yields CDR1 SNHLY and CDR2 FYNNEI. CDR3 size: 15 residues. In DNA form, the CDR3 reads TGTGCCAGCAGTGACGCGGGAGTCATTGGCAACGAGCAGTACTTC. This gives the protein CASSDAGVIGNEQYF.

This chain links TRBV5-4 with TRBJ2-5, with 12 positions matching TRBD2. CDR3 length: 18 residues. CDR1 and CDR2 (germline): SGHNT, YYREEE (reference sequence). V lost 5 bases, J lost 1 base, and 12 bases stayed unmatched. The CDR3 loop reads CASRDGLAGGSSQETQYF. CDR3 in DNA: TGTGCCAGCAGGGACGGGCTAGCGGGGGGGTCCTCCCAAGAGACCCAGTACTTC.

The chain carries TRBV6-5 and TRBJ1-1, with D perhaps matching TRBD1 (5 bases). V was pared by 10 bases and J by 8 bases, with 17 bases between. The CDR3 consists of 12 residues. Germline CDR1 reads MNHEY; CDR2 reads SVGAGI. The CDR3 spells CATRGGRAEAFF. DNA of the CDR3: TGTGCCACCCGGGGGGGGAGAGCGGAAGCTTTCTTT.

The chain combines TRBV7-2 with TRBJ2-7, with 9 bases identical to TRBD1. V lost 5 bases to trimming and J lost 1 base; unmatched junction nucleotides: 6. Looked up from germline, CDR1 is SGHTA and CDR2 is FQGNSA. This CDR3 has 15 residues. The CDR3 coding sequence is TGTGCCAGCAGCCCCAAGGGACAGGGATCCTACGAGCAGTACTTC. It encodes CASSPKGQGSYEQYF.

This chain connects TRBV5-1 to TRBJ2-5, with D perhaps TRBD2 (6 bases). Trimming stripped 2 bases from V and 4 bases from J, with 12 bases between. CDR3 length: 14 amino acids. Per the germline V gene, CDR1 is SGHRS and CDR2 is YFSETQ. The CDR3 region is CASSLNGGSETQYF. The CDR3 nucleotides are TGCGCCAGCAGCTTAAACGGGGGATCAGAGACCCAGTACTTC. Supplemented by reference TRBV5-1 and TRBJ2-5, the full variable domain reads KAGVTQTPRYLIKTRGQQVTLSCSPISGHRSVSWYQQTPGQGLQFLFEYFSETQRNKGNFPGRFSGRQFSNSRSEMNVSTLELGDSALYLCASSLNGGSETQYFGPGTRLLVL.